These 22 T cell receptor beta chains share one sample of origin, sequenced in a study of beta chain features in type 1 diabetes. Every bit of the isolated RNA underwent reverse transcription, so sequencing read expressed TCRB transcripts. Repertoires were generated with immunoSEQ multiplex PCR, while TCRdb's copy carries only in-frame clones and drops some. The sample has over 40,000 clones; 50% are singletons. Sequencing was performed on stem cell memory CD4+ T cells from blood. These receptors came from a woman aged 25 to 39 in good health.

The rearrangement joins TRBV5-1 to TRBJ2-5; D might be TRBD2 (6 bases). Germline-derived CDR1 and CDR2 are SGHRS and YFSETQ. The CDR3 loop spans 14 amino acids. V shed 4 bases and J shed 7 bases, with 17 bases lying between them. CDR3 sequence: CASSMGPGEGTQYF. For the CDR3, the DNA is TGCGCCAGCAGCATGGGACCGGGAGAGGGGACCCAGTACTTC.

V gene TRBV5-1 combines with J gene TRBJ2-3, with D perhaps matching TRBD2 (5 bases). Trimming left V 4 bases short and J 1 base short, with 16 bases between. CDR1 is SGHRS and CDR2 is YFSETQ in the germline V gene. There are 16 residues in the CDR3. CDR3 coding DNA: TGCGCCAGCAGCCTAGGACTCACGGAGGGCACAGATACGCAGTATTTT. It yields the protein CASSLGLTEGTDTQYF.

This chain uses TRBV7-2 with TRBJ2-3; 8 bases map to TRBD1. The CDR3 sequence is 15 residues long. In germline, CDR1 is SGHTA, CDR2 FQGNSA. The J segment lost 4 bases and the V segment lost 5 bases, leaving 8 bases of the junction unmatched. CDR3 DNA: TGTGCCAGCAGCCTCCGGACAGGGTGGGCAGATACGCAGTATTTT. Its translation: CASSLRTGWADTQYF.

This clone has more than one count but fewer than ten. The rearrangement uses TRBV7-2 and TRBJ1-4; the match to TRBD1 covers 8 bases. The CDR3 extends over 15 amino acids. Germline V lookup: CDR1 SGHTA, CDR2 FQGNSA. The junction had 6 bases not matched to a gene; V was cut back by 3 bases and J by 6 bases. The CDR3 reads CASSFSGQVHEKLFF. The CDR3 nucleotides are TGTGCCAGCAGCTTTTCGGGACAGGTACATGAAAAACTGTTTTTT.

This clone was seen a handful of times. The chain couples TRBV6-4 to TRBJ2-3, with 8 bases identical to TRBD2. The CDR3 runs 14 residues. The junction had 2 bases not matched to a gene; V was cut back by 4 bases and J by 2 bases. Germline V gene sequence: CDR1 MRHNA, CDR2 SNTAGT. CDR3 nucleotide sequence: TGTGCCAGCAGTGTAGCGGGACCCACAGATACGCAGTATTTT. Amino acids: CASSVAGPTDTQYF.

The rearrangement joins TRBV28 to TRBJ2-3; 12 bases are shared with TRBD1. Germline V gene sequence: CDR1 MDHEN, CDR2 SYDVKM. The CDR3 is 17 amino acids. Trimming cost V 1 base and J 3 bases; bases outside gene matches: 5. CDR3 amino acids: CASSLSGTGGATDTQYF. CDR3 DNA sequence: TGTGCCAGCAGTTTATCCGGGACAGGGGGCGCAACAGATACGCAGTATTTT.

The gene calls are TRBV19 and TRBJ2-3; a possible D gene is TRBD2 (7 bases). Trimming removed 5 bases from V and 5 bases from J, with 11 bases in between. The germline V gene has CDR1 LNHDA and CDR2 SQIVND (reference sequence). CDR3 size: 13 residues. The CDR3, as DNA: TGTGCCAGTAGTTCGGGGGGCAGAGATACGCAGTATTTT. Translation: CASSSGGRDTQYF. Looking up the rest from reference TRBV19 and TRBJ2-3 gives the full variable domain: DGGITQSPKYLFRKEGQNVTLSCEQNLNHDAMYWYRQDPGQGLRLIYYSQIVNDFQKGDIAEGYSVSREKKESFPLTVTSAQKNPTAFYLCASSSGGRDTQYFGPGTRLTVL.

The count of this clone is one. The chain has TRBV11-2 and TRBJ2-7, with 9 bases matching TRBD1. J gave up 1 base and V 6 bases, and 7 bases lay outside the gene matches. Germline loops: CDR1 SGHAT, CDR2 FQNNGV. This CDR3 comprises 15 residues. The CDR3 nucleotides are TGTGCCAGCAGATCTCCCGGGACAGGGTCCTACGAGCAGTACTTC. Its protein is CASRSPGTGSYEQYF.

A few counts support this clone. As DNA, the CDR3 is TGTGCCACCAGCAGAGTGGTAACGGTTGGGAACACCGGGGAGCTGTTTTTT. Protein sequence: CATSRVVTVGNTGELFF. The genes are TRBV15 and TRBJ2-2; the D is unclear. This CDR3 has 17 residues. Trimming shortened V by 1 base and J by 1 base, and 13 bases separated the two germline ends. The germline gives CDR1 LNHNV, CDR2 YYDKDF (reference sequence).

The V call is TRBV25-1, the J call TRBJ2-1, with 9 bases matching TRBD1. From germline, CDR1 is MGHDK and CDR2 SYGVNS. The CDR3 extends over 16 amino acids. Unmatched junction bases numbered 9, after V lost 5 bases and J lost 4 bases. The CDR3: CASSRAGTGSYNEQFF. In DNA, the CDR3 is TGTGCCAGCAGTAGAGCCGGGACAGGGTCTTACAATGAGCAGTTCTTC.

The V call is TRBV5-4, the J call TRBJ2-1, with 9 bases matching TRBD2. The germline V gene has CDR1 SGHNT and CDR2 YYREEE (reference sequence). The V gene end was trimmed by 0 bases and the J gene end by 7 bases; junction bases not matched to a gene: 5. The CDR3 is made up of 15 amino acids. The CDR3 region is CASSLDAGGPNEQFF. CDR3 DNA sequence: TGTGCCAGCAGCTTGGACGCGGGAGGGCCAAATGAGCAGTTCTTC.

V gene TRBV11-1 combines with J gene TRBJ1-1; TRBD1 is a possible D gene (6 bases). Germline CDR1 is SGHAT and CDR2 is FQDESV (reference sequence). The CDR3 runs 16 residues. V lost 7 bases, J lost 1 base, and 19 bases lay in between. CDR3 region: CASTSNRGAKNTEAFF. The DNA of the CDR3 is TGTGCCAGCACCTCAAATCGGGGGGCGAAGAACACTGAAGCTTTCTTT.

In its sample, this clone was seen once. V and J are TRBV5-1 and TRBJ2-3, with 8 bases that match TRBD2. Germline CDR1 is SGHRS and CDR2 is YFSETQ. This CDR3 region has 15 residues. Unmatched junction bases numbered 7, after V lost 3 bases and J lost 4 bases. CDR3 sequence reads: CASSWGPSGPDTQYF. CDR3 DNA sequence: TGCGCCAGCAGCTGGGGACCTAGCGGGCCAGATACGCAGTATTTT.

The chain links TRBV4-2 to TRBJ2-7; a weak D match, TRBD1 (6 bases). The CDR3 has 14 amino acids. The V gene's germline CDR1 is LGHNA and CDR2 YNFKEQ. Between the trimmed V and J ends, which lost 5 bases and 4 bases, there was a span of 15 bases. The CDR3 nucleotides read TGTGCCAGCAGCTTAGTGACAGGAGAGTACGAGCAGTACTTC. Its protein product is CASSLVTGEYEQYF.

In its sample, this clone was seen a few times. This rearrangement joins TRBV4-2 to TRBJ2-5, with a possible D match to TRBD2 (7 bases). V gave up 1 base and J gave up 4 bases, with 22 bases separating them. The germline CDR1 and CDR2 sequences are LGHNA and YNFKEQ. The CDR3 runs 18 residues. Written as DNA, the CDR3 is TGTGCCAGCAGCCAAGTCCAGGGGCGGGAAAGGGGGGGAGAGACCCAGTACTTC. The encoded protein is CASSQVQGRERGGETQYF.

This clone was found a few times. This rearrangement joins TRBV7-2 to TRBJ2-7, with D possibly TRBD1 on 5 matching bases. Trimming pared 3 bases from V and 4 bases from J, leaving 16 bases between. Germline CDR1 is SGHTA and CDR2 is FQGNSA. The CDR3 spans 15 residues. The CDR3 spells CASSFNRIGPYEQYF. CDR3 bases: TGTGCCAGCAGCTTTAACAGGATTGGACCTTACGAGCAGTACTTC.

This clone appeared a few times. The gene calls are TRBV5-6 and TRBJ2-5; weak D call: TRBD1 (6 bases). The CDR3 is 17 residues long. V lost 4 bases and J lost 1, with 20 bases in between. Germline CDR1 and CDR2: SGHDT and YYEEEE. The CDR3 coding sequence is TGTGCCAGCAGCGACGGGTGGGGGCCAAAACTCCAAGAGACCCAGTACTTC. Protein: CASSDGWGPKLQETQYF.

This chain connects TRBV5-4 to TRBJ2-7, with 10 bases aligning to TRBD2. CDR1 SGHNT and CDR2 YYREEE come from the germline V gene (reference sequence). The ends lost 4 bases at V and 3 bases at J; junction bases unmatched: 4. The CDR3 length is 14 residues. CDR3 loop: CASSRAGGGYEQYF. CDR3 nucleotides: TGTGCCAGCAGCCGAGCGGGAGGGGGCTACGAGCAGTACTTC.

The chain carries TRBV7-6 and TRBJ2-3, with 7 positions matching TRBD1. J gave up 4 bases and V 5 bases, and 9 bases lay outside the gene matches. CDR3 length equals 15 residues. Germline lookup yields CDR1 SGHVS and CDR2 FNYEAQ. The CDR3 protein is CASSTTGLRPDTQYF. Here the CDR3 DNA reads TGTGCCAGCAGCACGACAGGGCTGCGACCAGATACGCAGTATTTT.

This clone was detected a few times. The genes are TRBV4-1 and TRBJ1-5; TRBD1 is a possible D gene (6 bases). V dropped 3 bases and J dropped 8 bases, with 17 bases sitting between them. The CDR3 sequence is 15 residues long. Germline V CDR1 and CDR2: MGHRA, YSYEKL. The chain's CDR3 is CASSQPSGTTEPQHF. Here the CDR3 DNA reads TGCGCCAGCAGCCAGCCCTCCGGGACAACCGAGCCCCAGCATTTT.

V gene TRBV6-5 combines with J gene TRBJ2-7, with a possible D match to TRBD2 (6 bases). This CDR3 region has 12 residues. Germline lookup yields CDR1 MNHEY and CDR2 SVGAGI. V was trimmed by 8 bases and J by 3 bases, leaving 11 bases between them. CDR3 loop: CASFMGGYEQYF. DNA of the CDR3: TGTGCCAGCTTCATGGGGGGCTACGAGCAGTACTTC.

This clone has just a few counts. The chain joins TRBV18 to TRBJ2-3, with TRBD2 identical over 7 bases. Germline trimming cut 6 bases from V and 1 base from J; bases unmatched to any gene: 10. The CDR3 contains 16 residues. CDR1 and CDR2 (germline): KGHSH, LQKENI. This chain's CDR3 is CASSPTSSQGTDTQYF. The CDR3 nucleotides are TGTGCCAGCTCTCCGACTAGCTCTCAGGGCACAGATACGCAGTATTTT.